The sample holds a few counts of the clone carrying this T cell receptor beta chain. Its matching antigen is unknown. This sample is part of a study of early T cells in non-severe SARS-CoV-2 infection. Whole-study context: From unsorted whole blood, bulk RNA was sequenced, and the chains remained unpaired. Study-level results: VDJdb-based annotation leaned toward anti-spike CD8 responses and missed private and CD4 specificities.

Each single cDNA molecule received a unique molecular identifier. TCRdb fed the 5' RACE reads into MiXCR, producing one record per CDR3 protein. The sample yields 64,000 or so distinct CDR3 sequences, over 9.5% seen once. The sequencing used whole blood, collected at baseline. This clonotype was sampled from an adult who was a healthcare worker with PCR-confirmed SARS-CoV-2 infection or an uninfected control (not recorded which).

The CDR3 reads CSVEDGSPGQGGEQYF. The CDR3 DNA sequence: TGCAGCGTTGAAGATGGCAGCCCGGGACAGGGTGGCGAGCAGTACTTC. The chain joins TRBV29-1 to TRBJ2-7; TRBD1 matches 9 bases. V dropped 0 bases and J dropped 6; count of bases not matched to a gene: 12. Germline V lookup: CDR1 SQVTM, CDR2 ANQGSEA. The CDR3 is 16 residues long.